Below, one T cell receptor (beta chain) is given with its context. The sample belongs to a study of blood T cell repertoires in COVID-19. At the level of the study: The cDNA or gDNA used as material had been derived from T cells, B-cell-depleted T cells, or PBMCs.

Some clones are missing from TCRdb's copy, which holds only in-frame ones; the method was immunoSEQ multiplex PCR. The sample shows roughly 140,000 clones, roughly nine tenths of them seen only once. Trimming removed 1 base from V and 5 bases from J, with 18 bases in between. This CDR3 spans 18 amino acids. Looked up from germline, CDR1 is LGHNA and CDR2 is YSLEER. What was sequenced was peripheral blood. The receptor comes from an older woman with acute or convalescent COVID-19. The chain uses TRBV4-3 and TRBJ1-6; TRBD1 is a possible D gene (6 bases). CDR3 sequence (DNA): TGCGCCAGCAGCCAAGCAAGGGTCCTGGACAGAAATAATTCACCCCTCCACTTT. Protein product: CASSQARVLDRNNSPLHF.